Below are 31 T cell receptor beta chains sequenced from a single sample in a study of blood T cell repertoires in COVID-19. Sequencing was performed with immunoSEQ multiplex PCR; in TCRdb, only in-frame clones are kept and a portion is missing. The table lists some 100,000 clones, nearly 85% of them singletons. The specimen sequenced was peripheral blood. These receptors were obtained from a woman aged 45-65 years with acute or convalescent COVID-19.

The chain combines TRBV15 with TRBJ2-5; D possibly corresponds to TRBD1 (8 bases). Germline assignment: CDR1 LNHNV and CDR2 YYDKDF (reference sequence). The length of the CDR3 is 17 residues. Trimming stripped 1 base from V and 4 bases from J, with 19 bases between. CDR3 sequence reads: CATSRAYETGEGETQYF. The CDR3 coding sequence is TGTGCCACCAGCAGAGCTTATGAGACAGGGGAGGGAGAGACCCAGTACTTC.

The rearrangement joins TRBV9 to TRBJ2-7, with 7 bases that match TRBD2. Germline-derived CDR1 and CDR2 are SGDLS and YYNGEE. The length of the CDR3 is 16 residues. The V gene end was trimmed by 3 bases and the J gene end by 3 bases; junction bases not matched to a gene: 12. CDR3 nucleotide sequence: TGTGCCAGCAGCGCGGGAGGTCGGGACGGGTTCTACGAGCAGTACTTC. Translating it yields CASSAGGRDGFYEQYF.

V is TRBV7-3 and J is TRBJ1-1, with D unclear. V was trimmed by 5 bases and J by 3 bases, leaving 10 bases between them. CDR1 and CDR2 from the germline V gene are SGHTA and FQGTGA. The CDR3 consists of 13 residues. The CDR3 is CASSPSRDTEAFF. The DNA of the CDR3 is TGTGCCAGCAGCCCCTCGAGGGACACTGAAGCTTTCTTT.

The rearrangement uses TRBV10-1 and TRBJ2-2; D not certain. The CDR3 spans 14 residues. V gave up 5 bases and J gave up 5 bases, with 12 bases separating them. CDR1 and CDR2 (germline): WNHNN, SYGVQD (reference sequence). CDR3 sequence: CASSFVPGTGELFF. The CDR3 coding sequence is TGCGCCAGCAGTTTTGTCCCAGGAACCGGGGAGCTGTTTTTT.

The V gene is TRBV6-5, the J gene TRBJ1-2, with 7 bases lining up with TRBD1. The ends lost 0 bases at V and 0 bases at J; junction bases unmatched: 4. This CDR3 is 16 amino acids long. Germline CDR1 and CDR2: MNHEY and SVGAGI. The CDR3 here is CASSYSRQGSNYGYTF. CDR3 sequence (DNA): TGTGCCAGCAGTTACTCCAGACAGGGCTCTAACTATGGCTACACCTTC.

The genes are TRBV5-1 and TRBJ1-4; possibly TRBD1 for D (6 bases). V was cut by 6 bases and J by 8 bases, with 17 bases left in between. The V gene's germline CDR1 is SGHRS and CDR2 YFSETQ. The CDR3 extends over 14 amino acids. The CDR3 nucleotides read TGCGCCAGCAATTCCGGGACATTAGGGGAAAAACTGTTTTTT. This encodes CASNSGTLGEKLFF.

The chain joins TRBV2 to TRBJ1-3; D ambiguous. V was shortened by 6 bases and J by 4 bases, with 13 bases between the two germline ends. The V gene's germline CDR1 is SNHLY and CDR2 FYNNEI. This CDR3 is 14 amino acids long. DNA for the CDR3: TGTGCCAGCAGCCGAGGTGGACTGGGAAACACCATATATTTT. It is translated as CASSRGGLGNTIYF.

The CDR3 region is CASSITSGDYNEQFF. CDR3 sequence (DNA): TGTGCCAGCAGCATCACTAGCGGGGACTACAATGAGCAGTTCTTC. This rearrangement joins TRBV7-3 to TRBJ2-1; 10 bases are a match to TRBD2. J was trimmed by 3 bases and V by 5 bases; bases with no gene match: 4. The CDR3 runs 15 residues. Germline CDR1 SGHTA, CDR2 FQGTGA.

The rearrangement links TRBV5-1 to TRBJ2-3; TRBD2 matches at 10 bases. This CDR3 spans 16 amino acids. J was trimmed by 3 bases and V by 0 bases; bases with no gene match: 4. The V gene's germline CDR1 is SGHRS and CDR2 YFSETQ. Written as DNA, the CDR3 is TGCGCCAGCAGCTTGGTCGGGACTAGCGATACAGATACGCAGTATTTT. This codes for CASSLVGTSDTDTQYF.

Written as DNA, the CDR3 is TGTGCCAGTAGTAGAGGGGGCAGGAACCAGCACGAGCAGTACTTC. Its translation: CASSRGGRNQHEQYF. The chain joins TRBV19 to TRBJ2-7; 7 positions match TRBD1. The CDR3 runs to 15 residues. CDR1 and CDR2 from the germline V gene are LNHDA and SQIVND (reference sequence). Trimming removed 4 bases from V and 5 bases from J; junction bases left unmatched: 11.

The chain is built from TRBV27 and TRBJ2-3, with 10 bases identical to TRBD2. The V segment lost 7 bases and the J segment 7 bases; nucleotides outside the gene matches: 11. This CDR3 comprises 15 residues. Germline CDR1 reads MNHEY; CDR2 reads SMNVEV (reference sequence). DNA for the CDR3: TGTGCCAGCACTCCTCTGGGGACTAGCGAAAATACGCAGTATTTT. This encodes CASTPLGTSENTQYF.

The chain uses TRBV19 and TRBJ1-5; D gene ambiguous. The V gene lost 2 bases and the J gene lost 6 bases, with 14 bases spanning the gap. Per the germline V gene, CDR1 is LNHDA and CDR2 is SQIVND (reference sequence). The CDR3 runs to 15 residues. CDR3 nucleotides: TGTGCCAGTAGTATAACGGTCGCGACGGGTCAGCCCCAGCATTTT. Its translation is CASSITVATGQPQHF. The variable domain in full, completed from reference TRBV19 and TRBJ1-5, reads DGGITQSPKYLFRKEGQNVTLSCEQNLNHDAMYWYRQDPGQGLRLIYYSQIVNDFQKGDIAEGYSVSREKKESFPLTVTSAQKNPTAFYLCASSITVATGQPQHFGDGTRLSIL.

This clone was detected a few times. CDR3 in DNA: TGTGCCAGCAGACCCCTAGGGGGTAACTCACCCCTCCACTTT. It translates to CASRPLGGNSPLHF. The chain joins TRBV6-5 to TRBJ1-6, with a possible D match to TRBD1 (6 bases). CDR3 size: 14 residues. V dropped 6 bases and J dropped 10 bases, with 16 bases sitting between them. Germline V CDR1 and CDR2: MNHEY, SVGAGI.

The rearrangement joins TRBV18 to TRBJ2-7, with D possibly matching TRBD1 (5 bases). V was clipped by 3 bases and J by 0 bases, with 9 bases between them. The CDR3 covers 14 residues. Germline-derived CDR1 and CDR2 are KGHSH and LQKENI. Here the CDR3 DNA reads TGTGCCAGCTCACCCGTCGACAGCTCCTACGAGCAGTACTTC. As protein: CASSPVDSSYEQYF.

In its sample, this clone was seen once. The rearrangement uses TRBV25-1 and TRBJ2-7; D is unclear. The CDR3 has 11 amino acids. V was clipped by 4 bases and J by 3 bases, with 4 bases between them. CDR1 MGHDK and CDR2 SYGVNS come from the germline V gene. CDR3 in DNA: TGTGCCAGCAGTGCGGTCTACGAGCAGTACTTC. As protein: CASSAVYEQYF.

The V and J genes are TRBV7-2 and TRBJ2-7, with D tentatively TRBD1 (5 bases). Trimming shortened V by 4 bases and J by 3 bases, and 16 bases separated the two germline ends. The germline CDR1 and CDR2 sequences are SGHTA and FQGNSA. CDR3 size: 15 residues. CDR3 sequence (DNA): TGTGCCAGCAGCTCCCGCCGGACAAGTAACTACGAGCAGTACTTC. Its protein is CASSSRRTSNYEQYF.

The V gene is TRBV24-1, the J gene TRBJ1-5; the D gene is possibly TRBD1 (5 bases). The CDR3 runs 14 residues. Trimming took 7 bases from V and 5 from J, leaving 14 bases between them. Germline-derived CDR1 and CDR2 are KGHDR and SFDVKD. The CDR3 is CATSQHPRDQPQHF. CDR3 in DNA: TGTGCCACCAGCCAGCATCCCAGGGATCAGCCCCAGCATTTT.

The genes are TRBV27 and TRBJ1-2; 7 bases map to TRBD1. The V gene end was trimmed by 0 bases and the J gene end by 2 bases; junction bases not matched to a gene: 0. The CDR3 is 14 amino acids. Germline CDR1 and CDR2: MNHEY and SMNVEV (reference sequence). The DNA for the CDR3 is TGTGCCAGCAGTTTATCGGGACAGAACTATGGCTACACCTTC. Amino acid sequence: CASSLSGQNYGYTF.

Concerning this clone: Relative to the germline gene, one junction end is altered; a read error may explain this. This same CDR3 is encoded by further DNA sequences in the sample. V gene TRBV18 combines with J gene TRBJ1-1; D ambiguous. Germline-derived CDR1 and CDR2 are KGHSH and LQKENI. The CDR3 runs to 16 residues. The CDR3 DNA reads TGTGCCAGCTCACCACAGAAAACAGCTATGAACACTGAAGCCTTCTTT. Translation: CASSPQKTAMNTEAFF.

V usage is TRBV19 and J usage is TRBJ1-3; D perhaps matches TRBD1 (5 bases). The V end lost 6 bases, the J end lost 3 bases, and 12 bases lay between the germline ends. Germline V gene sequence: CDR1 LNHDA, CDR2 SQIVND (reference sequence). This CDR3 has 14 amino acids. The CDR3 DNA reads as TGTGCCAGTAGCAGACAGTTTGTTGGAAACACCATATATTTT. Protein sequence: CASSRQFVGNTIYF. The full variable domain, in which reference TRBV19 and TRBJ1-3 provide the parts outside the CDR3, is DGGITQSPKYLFRKEGQNVTLSCEQNLNHDAMYWYRQDPGQGLRLIYYSQIVNDFQKGDIAEGYSVSREKKESFPLTVTSAQKNPTAFYLCASSRQFVGNTIYFGEGSWLTVV.

The gene calls are TRBV30 and TRBJ1-6; no reliable D call. CDR1 and CDR2 from the germline V gene are GTSNPN and SVGIG (reference sequence). This CDR3 is 15 amino acids long. Trimming left V 1 base short and J 9 bases short, with 16 bases between. DNA for the CDR3: TGTGCCTGGAGTGACCCCGGGTTCTTTAGTTCACCCCTCCACTTT. This translates into CAWSDPGFFSSPLHF.

The rearrangement joins TRBV2 to TRBJ2-7; the match to TRBD2 covers 8 bases. The trim removed 11 bases at V and 9 bases at J, leaving 3 bases unmatched. This CDR3 has 9 residues. CDR1 is SNHLY and CDR2 is FYNNEI in the germline V gene. The CDR3 region has the DNA TGTGCCTCGGGGGGGAGGCAGTACTTC. This gives the protein CASGGRQYF.

This sequence joins TRBV7-3 and TRBJ1-1; D is uncertain. The CDR3 is made up of 13 amino acids. Between the trimmed V and J ends, which lost 2 bases and 10 bases, there was a span of 14 bases. CDR1 is SGHTA, CDR2 FQGTGA, per germline. DNA of the CDR3: TGTGCCAGCAGCTTAGGGCGGGGTGGTGGAGCTTTCTTT. Its protein is CASSLGRGGGAFF.

The genes are TRBV9 and TRBJ1-2; D is possibly TRBD1 (5 bases). Per the germline V gene, CDR1 is SGDLS and CDR2 is YYNGEE. The V gene lost 0 bases and the J gene lost 5 bases, with 11 bases spanning the gap. This CDR3 has 14 residues. CDR3 in DNA: TGTGCCAGCAGCGTAGGGGGCAGGGAATATGGCTACACCTTC. Its translation: CASSVGGREYGYTF.

This chain links TRBV30 with TRBJ1-5, with D uncertain. Between the trimmed V and J ends, which lost 0 bases and 5 bases, there was a span of 8 bases. The CDR3 totals 13 residues. Germline lookup yields CDR1 GTSNPN and CDR2 SVGIG (reference sequence). The DNA for the CDR3 is TGTGCCTGGAGTGTAGACACAGATCAGCCCCAGCATTTT. Its protein is CAWSVDTDQPQHF.

This chain links TRBV5-5 with TRBJ2-5; TRBD1 matches 8 bases. Germline assignment: CDR1 SGHKS and CDR2 YYEKEE (reference sequence). The CDR3 totals 15 residues. The V gene end was trimmed by 4 bases and the J gene end by 2 bases; junction bases not matched to a gene: 7. The CDR3 sequence: CASSLAGQGQETQYF. The CDR3, as DNA: TGTGCCAGCAGCCTGGCCGGACAGGGACAAGAGACCCAGTACTTC.

This chain connects TRBV7-9 to TRBJ1-2; 8 bases match TRBD1. Per germline, CDR1 SEHNR and CDR2 FQNEAQ (reference sequence). The junction had 10 bases not matched to a gene; V was cut back by 3 bases and J by 7 bases. The CDR3 has 15 residues. CDR3 coding DNA: TGTGCCAGCAGCTTGGAGACAGGGGAGGAGGGTGGCTACACCTTC. It encodes CASSLETGEEGGYTF.

The genes are TRBV7-9 and TRBJ2-7, with TRBD1 matching 8 bases. The CDR3 has 15 amino acids. Germline V lookup: CDR1 SEHNR, CDR2 FQNEAQ (reference sequence). J lost 8 bases, V lost 3 bases, and 12 bases had no gene match. CDR3 in amino acids: CASSFTDRASSKQYF. For the CDR3, the DNA is TGTGCCAGCAGCTTCACGGACAGGGCTTCTTCGAAGCAGTACTTC. Full variable domain (rest looked up from reference TRBV7-9 and TRBJ2-7): DTGVSQNPRHKITKRGQNVTFRCDPISEHNRLYWYRQTLGQGPEFLTYFQNEAQLEKSRLLSDRFSAERPKGSFSTLEIQRTEQGDSAMYLCASSFTDRASSKQYFGPGTRLTVT.

The sample holds one count of this clone. The chain couples TRBV9 to TRBJ1-2; maybe TRBD1 (5 bases). Trimming shortened V by 3 bases and J by 5 bases, and 20 bases separated the two germline ends. This CDR3 region has 16 residues. Germline assignment: CDR1 SGDLS and CDR2 YYNGEE. The DNA of the CDR3 is TGTGCCAGCAGCGCCGGTGTTCCAGGGCGGACGTATGGCTACACCTTC. This translates into CASSAGVPGRTYGYTF.

CDR3 sequence: CASSKAPTGGTEAFF. The CDR3, as DNA: TGTGCCAGCAGTAAAGCTCCGACAGGGGGCACTGAAGCTTTCTTT. V is TRBV25-1 and J is TRBJ1-1; 9 bases are a match to TRBD1. Germline assignment: CDR1 MGHDK and CDR2 SYGVNS. V lost 5 bases to trimming and J lost 4 bases; unmatched junction nucleotides: 8. The CDR3 runs 15 residues.

The V call is TRBV7-3, the J call TRBJ2-5; D is unresolved. Germline assignment: CDR1 SGHTA and CDR2 FQGTGA. The V gene lost 1 base and the J gene lost 4 bases, with 7 bases spanning the gap. CDR3 length equals 13 residues. CDR3 bases: TGTGCCAGCAGCTTAAGCCACGGAGAGACCCAGTACTTC. It codes for CASSLSHGETQYF.